This T cell receptor beta chain comes out of a study of shared T cell receptors in the human thymus. Losses at the gene ends were 4 bases for V and 5 bases for J; bases not matched to a gene: 9. Germline lookup yields CDR1 ENHRY and CDR2 SYGVKD. The CDR3 spans 17 residues. Produced via immunoSEQ multiplex PCR; TCRdb's table is partial and in-frame only. The sample holds 500,000 to 550,000 clones, around three quarters seen once. The sample was also linked to a second study, of human thymus T cells. That work contributes: Corrective cardiac operations yielded the resected thymus tissue. Use of V and J genes seemed skewed within the thymic and blood repertoires. What related research reported was that thymic repertoires overlapped highly among unrelated individuals.

The chain is built from TRBV10-3 and TRBJ1-4; TRBD1 matches 11 bases. Sequenced sample: thymocytes. This TCR derives from a boy younger than two with a congenital heart defect. CDR3 DNA: TGTGCCATCAGTGGTGGGACAGGGGGAGCCCTAAATGAAAAACTGTTTTTT. Amino acids: CAISGGTGGALNEKLFF.